Following are 10 T cell receptor beta chains from one sample sequenced in a study of control samples from healthy donors and cancer patients. Here immunoSEQ multiplex PCR was the method, and the copy in TCRdb shows in-frame clones only, minus some. In the table there are approximately 170,000 clones, roughly nine tenths of which are singletons. The sample was blood. The receptors derive from a man aged 30 to 39 in good health.

The V gene is TRBV11-2, the J gene TRBJ2-7; 9 bases match TRBD1. Germline V gene sequence: CDR1 SGHAT, CDR2 FQNNGV. The length of the CDR3 is 16 residues. The ends lost 2 bases at V and 5 bases at J; junction bases unmatched: 10. The CDR3 reads CASSLSTGGNVHEQYF. CDR3 bases: TGTGCCAGCAGCTTAAGTACAGGGGGCAACGTCCACGAGCAGTACTTC.

The V call is TRBV7-9, the J call TRBJ2-2; the match to TRBD1 covers 9 bases. The CDR3 loop spans 16 amino acids. CDR1 is SEHNR and CDR2 is FQNEAQ in the germline V gene (reference sequence). J lost 1 base, V lost 5 bases, and 5 bases had no gene match. This CDR3 is CASSHEDRGNTGELFF. The CDR3 region has the DNA TGTGCCAGCAGCCATGAGGACAGGGGGAACACCGGGGAGCTGTTTTTT.

V gene TRBV5-4 combines with J gene TRBJ1-1, with a weak D call TRBD1 (6 bases). CDR1 and CDR2 (germline): SGHNT, YYREEE (reference sequence). CDR3 size: 15 residues. V shed 0 bases and J shed 5 bases, with 14 bases lying between them. The chain's CDR3 is CASSLAGRGLTEAFF. Here the CDR3 DNA reads TGTGCCAGCAGCTTGGCCGGCAGGGGCTTGACTGAAGCTTTCTTT.

DNA of the CDR3: TGTGCCAGCAGCGTAGCAGGAGGAGGAGGGACAGGCTACACTGAAGCTTTCTTT. This gives the protein CASSVAGGGGTGYTEAFF. This chain connects TRBV9 to TRBJ1-1; 8 nucleotides agree with TRBD1. CDR1 SGDLS and CDR2 YYNGEE come from the germline V gene. J was trimmed by 3 bases and V by 0 bases; bases with no gene match: 13. The CDR3 extends over 18 amino acids.

J is TRBJ2-3 and V is TRBV5-4; 7 bases match TRBD2. This CDR3 contains 14 residues. The germline gives CDR1 SGHNT, CDR2 YYREEE (reference sequence). Trimming at V came to 4 bases and at J to 6 bases, leaving 8 bases not matched to a gene. CDR3 nucleotides: TGTGCCAGCAGCCCAGGACTGGGGGGGGATACGCAGTATTTT. Translated: CASSPGLGGDTQYF.

This sequence joins TRBV5-1 and TRBJ1-4; 9 bases map to TRBD1. The trim removed 5 bases at V and 3 bases at J, leaving 2 bases unmatched. Germline CDR1 is SGHRS and CDR2 is YFSETQ. CDR3 length equals 14 residues. CDR3 loop: CASSTGGSNEKLFF. The CDR3, as DNA: TGCGCCAGCAGTACAGGGGGCTCTAATGAAAAACTGTTTTTT. The complete variable domain, with remaining parts taken from reference TRBV5-1 and TRBJ1-4, reads KAGVTQTPRYLIKTRGQQVTLSCSPISGHRSVSWYQQTPGQGLQFLFEYFSETQRNKGNFPGRFSGRQFSNSRSEMNVSTLELGDSALYLCASSTGGSNEKLFFGSGTQLSVL.

The chain joins TRBV29-1 to TRBJ1-2; D gene ambiguous. Deletions cut 0 bases from V and 5 bases from J, with 16 bases between. The CDR3 is 15 amino acids. Looked up from germline, CDR1 is SQVTM and CDR2 is ANQGSEA. The CDR3 sequence is CSVEDLKPHHYGYTF. CDR3 nucleotide sequence: TGCAGCGTTGAAGATCTAAAACCACACCATTATGGCTACACCTTC. The entire variable domain, with the rest obtained from reference TRBV29-1 and TRBJ1-2, is as follows: SAVISQKPSRDICQRGTSLTIQCQVDSQVTMMFWYRQQPGQSLTLIATANQGSEATYESGFVIDKFPISRPNLTFSTLTVSNMSPEDSSIYLCSVEDLKPHHYGYTFGSGTRLTVV.

The CDR3 region is CAWSTQGETQYF. The CDR3 DNA reads TGTGCCTGGAGCACTCAAGGAGAGACCCAGTACTTC. The chain carries TRBV30 and TRBJ2-5; D is ambiguous. Deletions cut 3 bases from V and 4 bases from J, with 9 bases between. This CDR3 comprises 12 residues. CDR1 is GTSNPN and CDR2 is SVGIG in the germline V gene (reference sequence).

The rearrangement joins TRBV9 to TRBJ2-1; TRBD2 matches 8 bases. CDR1 is SGDLS, CDR2 YYNGEE, per germline. This CDR3 is built from 17 residues. Germline trimming cut 6 bases from V and 1 base from J; bases unmatched to any gene: 12. Written as DNA, the CDR3 is TGTGCCAGCACTAGGACTAGCTGGGTGGGGTCCTACAATGAGCAGTTCTTC. Translation gives CASTRTSWVGSYNEQFF.

This clone was observed once. Other DNA sequences in this specimen translate into the identical CDR3. CDR3 sequence: CASSPGDYGYTF. The CDR3 region has the DNA TGTGCCAGCTCACCCGGTGACTATGGCTACACCTTC. The chain uses TRBV18 and TRBJ1-2; D is unresolved. The CDR3 has 12 residues. Trimming pared 3 bases from V and 3 bases from J, leaving 5 bases between. Germline-derived CDR1 and CDR2 are KGHSH and LQKENI.